The subject of this entry is one T cell receptor beta chain. Primers: 60 Vbeta forward and 13 Jbeta reverse. Sequencing used immunoSEQ multiplex PCR; TCRdb keeps in-frame clones, though not all of them. The profile shows 110,000 or so clones, roughly three quarters of them singletons. Germline V lookup: CDR1 SGHVS, CDR2 FQNEAQ. V was shortened by 2 bases and J by 0 bases, with 8 bases between the two germline ends. This CDR3 is built from 15 residues. These data are taken from a study of cytomegalovirus exposure and HLA in healthy donors. The V and J genes are TRBV7-8 and TRBJ2-1; D is perhaps TRBD2 (5 bases). The clonotype was recovered from a male donor in good health and CMV-seronegative. The sample was PBMCs. The CDR3 loop reads CASSLFSGSYNEQFF. The CDR3 coding sequence is TGTGCCAGCAGCTTATTCAGCGGCTCCTACAATGAGCAGTTCTTC. The full variable domain, its missing parts supplied by reference TRBV7-8 and TRBJ2-1, is GAGVSQSPRYKVAKRGQDVALRCDPISGHVSLFWYQQALGQGPEFLTYFQNEAQLDKSGLPSDRFFAERPEGSVSTLKIQRTQQEDSAVYLCASSLFSGSYNEQFFGPGTRLTVL.